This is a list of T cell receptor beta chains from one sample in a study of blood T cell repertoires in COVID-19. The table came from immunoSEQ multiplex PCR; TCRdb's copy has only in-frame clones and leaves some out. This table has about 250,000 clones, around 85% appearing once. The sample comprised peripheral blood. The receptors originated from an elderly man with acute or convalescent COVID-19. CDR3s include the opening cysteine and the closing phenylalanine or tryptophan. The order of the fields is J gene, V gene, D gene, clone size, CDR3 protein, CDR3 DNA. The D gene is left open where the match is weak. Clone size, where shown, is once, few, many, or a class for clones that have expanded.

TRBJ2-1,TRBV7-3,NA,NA,CASSPNAPRNEQFF,TGTGCCAGCAGCCCCAACGCCCCGAGGAATGAGCAGTTCTTC
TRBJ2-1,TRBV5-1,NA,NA,CASSLAAGISYNEQFF,TGCGCCAGCAGCTTGGCTGCGGGTATCTCCTACAATGAGCAGTTCTTC
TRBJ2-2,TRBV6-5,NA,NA,CASSRQNPNTGELFF,TGTGCCAGCAGTAGACAGAATCCTAACACCGGGGAGCTGTTTTTT
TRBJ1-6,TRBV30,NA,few,CACRGTLGNSPLHF,TGTGCCTGTCGCGGGACTTTGGGTAATTCACCCCTCCACTTT
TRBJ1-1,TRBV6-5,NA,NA,CASSRPGHPNTEAFF,TGTGCCAGCAGTCGGCCGGGACACCCGAACACTGAAGCTTTCTTT
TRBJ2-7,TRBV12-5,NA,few,CASGLVLGSGGSSYEQYF,TGTGCTAGTGGTTTGGTACTGGGCAGTGGAGGCAGCTCCTACGAGCAGTACTTC
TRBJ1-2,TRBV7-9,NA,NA,CASSFDPGAGYTF,TGTGCCAGCAGCTTCGACCCGGGAGCTGGCTACACCTTC
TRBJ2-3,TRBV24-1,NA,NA,CATSDFRLTHTDTQYF,TGTGCCACCAGTGATTTCCGACTTACCCACACAGATACGCAGTATTTT
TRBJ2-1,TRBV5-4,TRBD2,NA,CASSPGGSSYNEQFF,TGTGCCAGCAGCCCAGGCGGGAGCTCCTACAATGAGCAGTTCTTC
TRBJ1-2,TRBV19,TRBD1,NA,CASSQQGESYGYTF,TGTGCCAGTAGTCAACAGGGGGAAAGCTATGGCTACACCTTC
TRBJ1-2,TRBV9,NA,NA,CASSANQGLGYTF,TGTGCCAGCAGCGCTAACCAGGGTCTGGGCTACACCTTC
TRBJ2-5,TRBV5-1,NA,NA,CASSLSGQGAGETQYF,TGCGCCAGCAGCTTGTCTGGTCAAGGCGCCGGGGAGACCCAGTACTTC
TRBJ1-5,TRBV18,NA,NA,CASSPLAGLLNQPQHF,TGTGCCAGCTCACCATTGGCGGGATTACTCAATCAGCCCCAGCATTTT
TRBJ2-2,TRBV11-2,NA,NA,CASSKWTARGELFF,TGTGCCAGCAGCAAGTGGACAGCAAGGGGGGAGCTGTTTTTT
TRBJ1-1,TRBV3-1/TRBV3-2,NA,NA,CASSPIGRGEAFF,TGTGCCAGCAGCCCGATTGGGCGGGGTGAAGCTTTCTTT
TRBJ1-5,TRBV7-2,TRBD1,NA,CASSPGQGRNQPQHF,TGTGCCAGCAGCCCGGGACAGGGTCGCAATCAGCCCCAGCATTTT
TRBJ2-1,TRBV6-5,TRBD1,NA,CASSPTQGGYNEQFF,TGTGCCAGCAGCCCAACACAGGGGGGTTACAATGAGCAGTTCTTC
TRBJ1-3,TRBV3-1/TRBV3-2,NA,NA,CASSQGGGGNTIYF,TGTGCCAGCAGCCAAGGCGGTGGGGGAAACACCATATATTTT
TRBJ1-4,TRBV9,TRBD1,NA,CASSPLGQWNEKLFF,TGTGCCAGCAGCCCCCTGGGACAGTGGAATGAAAAACTGTTTTTT
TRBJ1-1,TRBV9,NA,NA,CASSAGMNTEAFF,TGTGCCAGCAGCGCGGGGATGAACACTGAAGCTTTCTTT
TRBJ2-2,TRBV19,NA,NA,CASSTHITGELFF,TGTGCCAGTAGTACCCACATCACCGGGGAGCTGTTTTTT
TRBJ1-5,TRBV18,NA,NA,CASSPPGGAHSNQPQHF,TGTGCCAGCTCACCACCGGGGGGGGCCCATAGCAATCAGCCCCAGCATTTT
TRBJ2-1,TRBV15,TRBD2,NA,CATSRGGLAGGEQFF,TGTGCCACCAGCAGGGGGGGACTAGCGGGCGGTGAGCAGTTCTTC
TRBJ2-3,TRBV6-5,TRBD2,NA,CASSSGTTDITDTQYF,TGTGCCAGCAGTTCCGGGACTACGGATATCACAGATACGCAGTATTTT
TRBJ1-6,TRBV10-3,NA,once,CAISGDTDNSPLHF,TGTGCCATCAGTGGGGACACAGATAATTCACCCCTCCACTTT
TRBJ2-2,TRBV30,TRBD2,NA,CAWSPGLAGGPRRTGELFF,TGTGCCTGGAGTCCAGGACTAGCGGGAGGGCCACGGCGGACCGGGGAGCTGTTTTTT
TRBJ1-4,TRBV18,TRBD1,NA,CASSPPSPGQGGEKLFF,TGTGCCAGCTCACCACCTTCTCCGGGACAGGGCGGGGAAAAACTGTTTTTT
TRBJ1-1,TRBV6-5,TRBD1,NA,CASRTGLDTEAFF,TGTGCCTCCAGGACAGGGCTCGACACTGAAGCTTTCTTT
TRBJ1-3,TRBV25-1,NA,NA,CASSAPGGIGNTIYF,TGTGCCAGCAGTGCCCCGGGGGGGATTGGAAACACCATATATTTT
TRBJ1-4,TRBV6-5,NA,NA,CASSYSTGRTNEKLFF,TGTGCCAGCAGTTACTCGACAGGAAGAACTAATGAAAAACTGTTTTTT
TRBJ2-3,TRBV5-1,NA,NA,CASSSPQGPTDTQYF,TGCGCCAGCAGCTCTCCACAGGGTCCAACAGATACGCAGTATTTT
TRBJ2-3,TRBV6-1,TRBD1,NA,CASSAYRGRGTDTQYF,TGTGCCAGCAGTGCTTACAGGGGGCGCGGCACAGATACGCAGTATTTT